This T cell receptor beta chain was captured by sequencing in a study of OX40 agonist ivuxolimab in advanced cancers. Study-level information: Enrolled patients in dose escalation had cancers that were hepatocellular carcinoma, melanoma, renal cell or head and neck cancer.

The assay was immunoSEQ multiplex PCR, and TCRdb's table has in-frame clones only and misses some. The data contain about 60,000 clones, 86% of them seen just once; the ten biggest clones take up around 1%. This clone showed up just once. The target antigen is unknown. The CDR3 length is 15 residues. The V end lost 0 bases, the J end lost 4 bases, and 10 bases lay between the germline ends. Germline CDR1 is MNHEY and CDR2 is SVGAGI. General study findings and limits: Circulating CD4+ and CD8+ T cells showed clonal expansion by week 6 at 0.1 to 3.0 mg/kg. Low levels of normalized T-cell clonal expansion also appeared in some nonresponders.

This clonotype was sampled from an adult with an advanced solid tumor such as melanoma, head and neck, liver or kidney cancer. The rearrangement joins TRBV6-5 to TRBJ1-5; D unresolved. The sequencing here drew on CD4+ or CD8+ T cells sorted from blood, taken in a trial of the OX40 agonist ivuxolimab. The CDR3 nucleotides read TGTGCCAGCAGTTACTCGCCACAGCCGAATCAGCCCCAGCATTTT. This encodes CASSYSPQPNQPQHF.